This TCR beta chain is from a study of monozygotic twins with inflammatory bowel disease. This CDR3 is built from 16 residues. Germline loops: CDR1 KGHDR, CDR2 SFDVKD. From its re-call of the 5' RACE reads, TCRdb lists each CDR3 protein once, without DNA. The data show about 440,000 distinct CDR3 sequences, and the top ten clones hold 2.4%. The sample comprised blood. V is TRBV24-1 and J is TRBJ2-1; TCRdb gives TRBD2 as the D gene, but with no DNA this cannot be confirmed. The receptor was isolated from a human donor with ulcerative colitis or Crohn's disease, or a healthy co-twin of an affected twin (not recorded which). The CDR3 loop is CATSDFSGSSYNEQFF.